Given below is one TCR beta chain in context. This clone showed up just once. Its antigen remains unidentified. No much larger clone is present one base from it, and per-base qualities are unavailable. The data stem from a study of cytomegalovirus exposure and HLA in healthy donors (dated by TCRdb to about 2017). Looking at the study overall: According to a later analysis, the approximately 120 validation repertoires were produced on the same platform as the roughly 720 repertoires of the first cohort. The aim of the study was to test whether cataloging public T cell receptors could identify signatures of past pathogen exposure. In addition to the first cohort of several hundred subjects, a separate validation cohort of 120 different subjects was used. The study combined high-throughput TCR immunosequencing, statistical association of individual TCRs with disease status, and machine learning to predict cytomegalovirus infection status.

The library relied on the immunoSEQ multiplex PCR assay. In the authors' own workflow: To diagnose cytomegalovirus status from the catalog of TCR beta chain sequences, a statistical classification framework was built. What TCRdb holds here is the immuneACCESS table cut down to in-frame rearrangements. Part of the clones is not present; checked against another copy, under half of the missing clones reflect an unresolved V gene, and the others are unexplained. For V, J and clone size, that table is used; D and trimming come from the DNA. Across this sample there are about 130,000 clones, with around nine tenths seen only once. The top ten clones comprise roughly 1.4% of the sample. Results and caveats for the whole study, not just this receptor: The classifier was reported to diagnose cytomegalovirus status with high specificity and sensitivity in both the original cohort and the validation cohort. All 120 or so repertoires were used to score co-occurrence in the validation cohort in a later analysis, because that analysis had no HLA typing for the cohort. Across donors, most TCR sequences were observed very rarely, whereas some public TCRs were present in many individuals. Of the cluster scores, about 94% were above 0 in a later analysis, which found that TCRs clustered in the first cohort also tended to co-occur in the approximately 130 validation repertoires. In vitro tests confirmed that a few of the cytomegalovirus-associated TCR beta chains recognize cytomegalovirus antigens. In the study, roughly 160 TCR beta chains were listed as associated with cytomegalovirus. The authors suggested that the approach could potentially be extended to other disease states and immunological phenotypes.

Separate from the approximately 730-subject first cohort, the validation cohort of roughly 120 subjects was the group to which the donors belonged. The TCR comes from a man aged 25 to 45 in good health and CMV-seronegative. Sequenced input: PBMCs.

The nucleotides are TGCAGCGTTGATGTGACAGGGCCCACTGAAGCTTTCTTT. Its translation reads: CSVDVTGPTEAFF. This chain joins TRBV29-1 to TRBJ1-1; 7 bases in the middle match TRBD1. Taken from cysteine to phenylalanine, the CDR3 has 13 residues. CDR3 DNA is the only sequence kept; it has 39 bases, read in frame from the first base. CDR1 SQVTM and CDR2 ANQGSEA were looked up in the germline V gene. V has 3 bases trimmed and J has 4 bases trimmed; junction bases matching no gene number 5.